This entry lists 9 T cell receptor beta chains sequenced from one sample in a study of T cells in Graves' hyperthyroidism and ophthalmopathy (dated by TCRdb to the late 2010s). Preparation of the library involved multiplex PCR. Instrument on record: Illumina HiSeq 2000. The TCR beta CDR3 regions were amplified from RNA transcripts. The first round of RT-PCR for the TCR CDR3 was performed with the HTBI primer set and the Qiagen OneStep RT-PCR kit. Through fastp at Q25 and MiXCR, TCRdb rebuilt clones from the public reads, retaining in-frame beta chains. Rows matching on CDR3 protein sequence are summarized as one entry with the most common DNA and genes. The sample data list roughly 380,000 distinct CDR3 sequences, and about 13% of these were observed just once. Jointly, the top ten make up about 5% of the sample. Sequencing was performed on blood. These TCRs come from a woman between 18 and 30 years old with Graves' hyperthyroidism.

The rearrangement joins TRBV6-1 to TRBJ2-7, with D maybe TRBD2 (7 bases). The CDR3 extends over 12 amino acids. The germline V gene encodes CDR1 MNHNS and CDR2 SASEGT. The V and J ends lost 7 bases and 7 bases respectively, with 14 bases between them. For the CDR3, the DNA is TGTGCCAGCACTCCGGGGGGCGCGGAGCAGTACTTC. This codes for CASTPGGAEQYF.

The sample holds many counts of this clonotype. The chain employs TRBV12-3 or TRBV12-4 and TRBJ2-2; unclear D gene. V dropped 7 bases and J dropped 0 bases, with 18 bases sitting between them. The CDR3 spans 17 residues. The CDR3 DNA reads TGTGCCAGCACTATACCCGGATCCGCCGCGAACACCGGGGAGCTGTTTTTT. Translated, it gives CASTIPGSAANTGELFF.

This chain links TRBV24-1 with TRBJ2-1, with 10 bases identical to TRBD2. Germline values: CDR1 KGHDR, CDR2 SFDVKD. The CDR3 runs 16 residues. J lost 3 bases, V lost 1 base, and 2 bases had no gene match. The CDR3 sequence: CATSDLAGGRYNEQFF. DNA of the CDR3: TGTGCCACCAGTGATTTAGCGGGAGGGCGCTACAATGAGCAGTTCTTC.

This clonotype was picked up many times. The V call is TRBV6-1, the J call TRBJ1-5, with D perhaps TRBD1 (5 bases). This CDR3 is 14 amino acids long. Trimming pared 7 bases from V and 7 bases from J, leaving 17 bases between. The germline CDR1 and CDR2 sequences are MNHNS and SASEGT. This chain's CDR3 is CASTEGGGGQPQHF. The CDR3 coding sequence is TGTGCCAGCACCGAAGGTGGGGGAGGACAGCCCCAGCATTTT.

This clonotype has ten or more counts. The gene calls are TRBV11-2 and TRBJ1-2; D is uncertain. Germline loops: CDR1 SGHAT, CDR2 FQNNGV. This CDR3 is built from 12 residues. Trimming shortened V by 4 bases and J by 6 bases, and 9 bases separated the two germline ends. CDR3 protein: CASSSNGDGYTF. The CDR3 region has the DNA TGTGCCAGCAGCTCAAACGGGGATGGCTACACCTTC.

This clonotype was counted at least ten times. V and J are TRBV2 and TRBJ1-4; D unclear. Deletions cut 3 bases from V and 7 bases from J, with 12 bases between. The CDR3 extends over 14 amino acids. Germline V lookup: CDR1 SNHLY, CDR2 FYNNEI. This chain's CDR3 is CASSDRFGSEKLFF. The CDR3 coding sequence is TGTGCCAGCAGTGACAGGTTCGGTAGTGAAAAACTGTTTTTT.

This clonotype has a count of ten or more. This sequence joins TRBV27 and TRBJ2-5; D possibly corresponds to TRBD2 (6 bases). From germline, CDR1 is MNHEY and CDR2 SMNVEV (reference sequence). The CDR3 runs 17 residues. The germline V and J ends were trimmed by 0 bases and 3 bases, with 17 bases remaining between them. The DNA for the CDR3 is TGTGCCAGCAGTTTATCCACACCGACTAGGCCTAAAGAGACCCAGTACTTC. Its translation: CASSLSTPTRPKETQYF.

This clonotype appeared a few times. The chain has TRBV19 and TRBJ2-7; D ambiguous. Germline V gene lookup returns CDR1 LNHDA and CDR2 SQIVND (reference sequence). Trimming pared 3 bases from V and 2 bases from J, leaving 14 bases between. The length of the CDR3 is 15 residues. CDR3 bases: TGTGCCAGTAGTATTTCTCCAGGAACAGCCTACGAGCAGTACTTC. Its protein product is CASSISPGTAYEQYF.

The table lists this clonotype with a few counts. V usage is TRBV6-1 and J usage is TRBJ2-1, with D perhaps TRBD2 (6 bases). The V end was cut by 5 bases, the J end by 5 bases, with 13 bases between. The CDR3 covers 14 residues. Germline CDR1 and CDR2: MNHNS and SASEGT. CDR3 nucleotide sequence: TGTGCCAGCAGTTTAAGAGCGGGCCACAATGAGCAGTTCTTC. Encoded protein: CASSLRAGHNEQFF.